This T cell receptor beta chain was observed in a study of cytomegalovirus exposure and HLA in healthy donors. The CDR3 runs 14 residues. V shed 6 bases, J shed 2 bases, and the junction held 5 bases outside the gene matches. Germline assignment: CDR1 SGHAT and CDR2 FQNNGV. This clone was seen more than once but under ten times. What it recognizes is unknown. The donors were part of the validation cohort of roughly 110 subjects. That cohort was separate from the first cohort, which comprised 666 subjects. Produced via immunoSEQ multiplex PCR; TCRdb's table is partial and in-frame only. The sample consists of roughly 350,000 clones, 86% of them appearing once. Notes on the study in general: Reports credit the classifier with highly specific, highly sensitive diagnosis of cytomegalovirus status.

Material for sequencing was PBMCs. V and J are TRBV11-2 and TRBJ2-7; TRBD1 matches 9 bases. The sequence was obtained from a woman aged 18-35 years in good health and CMV-seronegative. This CDR3 reads CASRTGGRPYEQYF. The CDR3 DNA reads TGTGCCAGCAGGACAGGGGGAAGACCCTACGAGCAGTACTTC. Filled out from reference TRBV11-2 and TRBJ2-7, the complete variable domain reads EAGVAQSPRYKIIEKRQSVAFWCNPISGHATLYWYQQILGQGPKLLIQFQNNGVVDDSQLPKDRFSAERLKGVDSTLKIQPAKLEDSAVYLCASRTGGRPYEQYFGPGTRLTVT.